This T cell receptor beta chain was identified in a study of early T cells in non-severe SARS-CoV-2 infection listed by TCRdb under 2021. Broadly, across the study: Because TCR sequencing was done on bulk RNA from unsorted whole blood, the alpha and beta chains could not be paired. The full study reports these points: Matching against VDJdb was skewed toward anti-spike CD8 responses, likely underestimated virus-specific expansions, and missed private and CD4 specificities.

The library was produced with 5' RACE. These reads were obtained on a NextSeq 500. The TCR library protocol attached unique molecular identifiers to individual cDNA molecules to correct for sequencing error and PCR bias. Both TCR alpha and beta chains were sequenced, and tight co-correlation was observed between alpha and beta sequence abundances in each sample. Per the original workflow: Decombinator V4 was used to perform V gene, J gene and CDR3 annotation of TCR sequences. TCRs were defined as expanded if a significant change between any two time points was detected under a Poisson model with p below 0.0001. TCR abundances were normalised to the total number of TCRs sequenced in each sample and reported as counts per million. MAIT TCRs were defined by TRAV1-2 paired with TRAJ12, TRAJ20 or TRAJ33, and iNKT TCRs by TRAV10 paired with TRAJ18. VDJdb, accessed on 1 November 2021, was searched for TCRs annotated for CMV, EBV and SARS-CoV-2, and TCRs annotated for more than one antigen were excluded. TCRdb trimmed public reads at Q25 via fastp, called clones via MiXCR and kept in-frame beta chains. CDR3 protein sequences are deduplicated, and each keeps its most common genes and DNA. Here the V and J calls rest on TCRdb's processing, not on the authors' analysis. The sample table contains around 52,000 distinct CDR3 sequences; only one count was recorded for approximately 6% of them. The ten largest make up around 4% of the sample.

Measured from the cysteine to the phenylalanine, the CDR3 is 8 residues long. The DNA shown is the 24-base CDR3, in frame from base 1. Taken from the germline V gene, the CDR1 and CDR2 loops are SQVTM and ANQGSEA. V is pared back by 7 bases and J by 9 bases, with 4 bases lying between the germline termini. Set within a cohort of healthcare workers in London, UK, this nested case-control study involved weekly PCR testing of nasopharyngeal swabs along with blood sampling. Healthcare workers were enrolled in the week of the UK lockdown, from 23 to 31 March 2020, and were followed every week for up to roughly 16 weeks. This clonotype was recorded many times. The antigen it recognizes is unknown. Per-base qualities were not stored, and no clone one base away is much larger.

The chain was built from TRBV29-1 and TRBJ2-1, with the D gene call left open. The material sequenced was whole blood. The receptor was derived from an adult who was a healthcare worker with PCR-confirmed SARS-CoV-2 infection or an uninfected control (not recorded which). The CDR3 reads as follows: CSGGEQFF. DNA sequence: TGCAGCGGCGGTGAGCAGTTCTTC.